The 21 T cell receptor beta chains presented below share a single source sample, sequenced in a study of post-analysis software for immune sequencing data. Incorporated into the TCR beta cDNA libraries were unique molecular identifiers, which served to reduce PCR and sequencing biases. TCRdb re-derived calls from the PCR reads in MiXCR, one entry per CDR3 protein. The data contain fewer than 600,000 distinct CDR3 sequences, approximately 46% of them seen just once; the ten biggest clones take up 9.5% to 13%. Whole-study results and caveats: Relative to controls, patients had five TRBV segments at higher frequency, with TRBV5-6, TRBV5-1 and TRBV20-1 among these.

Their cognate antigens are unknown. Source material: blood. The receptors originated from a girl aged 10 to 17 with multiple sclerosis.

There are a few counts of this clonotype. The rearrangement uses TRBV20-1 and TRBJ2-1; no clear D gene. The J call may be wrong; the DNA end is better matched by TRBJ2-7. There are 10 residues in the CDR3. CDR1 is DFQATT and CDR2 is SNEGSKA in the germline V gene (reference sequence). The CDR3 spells CSVSYNEQYF. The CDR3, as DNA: TGCAGTGTCTCCTACAATGAGCAGTACTTC.

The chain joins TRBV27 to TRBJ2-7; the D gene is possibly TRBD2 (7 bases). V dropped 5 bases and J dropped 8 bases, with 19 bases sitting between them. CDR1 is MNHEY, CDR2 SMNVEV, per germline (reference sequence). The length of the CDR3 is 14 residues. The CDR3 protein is CASSPGGGGTQQYF. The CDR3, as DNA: TGTGCCAGCAGTCCTGGGGGCGGGGGTACGCAGCAGTACTTC.

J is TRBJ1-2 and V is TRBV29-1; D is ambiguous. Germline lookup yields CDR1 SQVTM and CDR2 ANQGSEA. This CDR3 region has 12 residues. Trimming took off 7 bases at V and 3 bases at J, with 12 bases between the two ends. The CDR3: CSAPLSDYGYTF. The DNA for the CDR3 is TGCAGCGCCCCTTTATCCGACTATGGCTACACCTTC.

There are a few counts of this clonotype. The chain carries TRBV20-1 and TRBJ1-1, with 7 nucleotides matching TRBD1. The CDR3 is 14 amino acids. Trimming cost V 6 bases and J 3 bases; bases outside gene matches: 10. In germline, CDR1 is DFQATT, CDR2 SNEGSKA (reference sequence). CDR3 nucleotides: TGCAGTGCCAGGCTAGAAGGGGGCCACACTGAAGCTTTCTTT. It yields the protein CSARLEGGHTEAFF.

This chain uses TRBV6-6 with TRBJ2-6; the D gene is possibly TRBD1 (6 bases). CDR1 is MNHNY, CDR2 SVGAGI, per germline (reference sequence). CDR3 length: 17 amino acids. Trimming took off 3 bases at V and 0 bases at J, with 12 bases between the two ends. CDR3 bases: TGTGCCAGCAGTTATAACAGGGCACGCTCTGGGGCCAACGTCCTGACTTTC. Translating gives CASSYNRARSGANVLTF.

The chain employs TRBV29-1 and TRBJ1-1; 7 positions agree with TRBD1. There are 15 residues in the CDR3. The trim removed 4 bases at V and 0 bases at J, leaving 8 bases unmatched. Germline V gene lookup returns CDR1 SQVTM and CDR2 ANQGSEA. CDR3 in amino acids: CSVVRQGSVNTEAFF. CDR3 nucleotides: TGCAGCGTTGTAAGACAGGGTTCGGTGAACACTGAAGCTTTCTTT. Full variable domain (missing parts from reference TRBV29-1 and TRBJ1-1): SAVISQKPSRDICQRGTSLTIQCQVDSQVTMMFWYRQQPGQSLTLIATANQGSEATYESGFVIDKFPISRPNLTFSTLTVSNMSPEDSSIYLCSVVRQGSVNTEAFFGQGTRLTVV.

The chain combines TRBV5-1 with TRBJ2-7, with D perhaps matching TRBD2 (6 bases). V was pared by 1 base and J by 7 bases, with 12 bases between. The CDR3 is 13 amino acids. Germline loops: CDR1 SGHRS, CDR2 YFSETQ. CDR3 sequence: CASSLLGSREQYF. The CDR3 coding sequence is TGCGCCAGCAGCTTGCTCGGGAGTCGGGAGCAGTACTTC.

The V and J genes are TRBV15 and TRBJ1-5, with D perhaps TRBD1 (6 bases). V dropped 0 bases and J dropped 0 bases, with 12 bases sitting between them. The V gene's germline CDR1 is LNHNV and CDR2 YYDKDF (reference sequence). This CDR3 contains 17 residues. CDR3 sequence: CATSRDWTAYSNQPQHF. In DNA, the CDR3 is TGTGCCACCAGCAGAGACTGGACAGCTTATAGCAATCAGCCCCAGCATTTT.

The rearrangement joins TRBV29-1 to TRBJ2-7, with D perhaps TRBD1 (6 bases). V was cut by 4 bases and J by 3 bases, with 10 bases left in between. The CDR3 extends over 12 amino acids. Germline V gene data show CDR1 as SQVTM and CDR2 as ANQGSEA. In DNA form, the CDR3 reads TGCAGCGTTGGTTTGACAGGCTACGAGCAGTACTTC. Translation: CSVGLTGYEQYF.

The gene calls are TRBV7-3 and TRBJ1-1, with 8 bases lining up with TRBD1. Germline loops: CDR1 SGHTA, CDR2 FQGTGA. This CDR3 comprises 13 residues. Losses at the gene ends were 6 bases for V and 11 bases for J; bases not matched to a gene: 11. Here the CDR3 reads CASSSGVGTGAFF. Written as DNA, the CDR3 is TGTGCCAGCAGTTCCGGGGTCGGGACAGGTGCTTTCTTT.

CDR3 in DNA: TGTGCCAGCAGTTTCCCCGGCCTTCCCAATGAGCAGTACTTC. As protein: CASSFPGLPNEQYF. V is TRBV28 and J is TRBJ2-5, with D uncertain. The germline V and J ends were trimmed by 3 bases and 11 bases, with 19 bases remaining between them. The CDR3 consists of 14 residues. Germline CDR1 MDHEN, CDR2 SYDVKM.

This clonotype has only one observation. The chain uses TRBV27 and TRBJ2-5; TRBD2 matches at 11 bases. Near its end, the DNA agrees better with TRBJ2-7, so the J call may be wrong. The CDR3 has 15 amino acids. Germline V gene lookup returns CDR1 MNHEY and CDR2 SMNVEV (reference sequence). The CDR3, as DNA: TGTGCCAGCAGTTTATATAGCGGGAGGGTCTACGAGCAGTACTTC. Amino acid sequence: CASSLYSGRVYEQYF.

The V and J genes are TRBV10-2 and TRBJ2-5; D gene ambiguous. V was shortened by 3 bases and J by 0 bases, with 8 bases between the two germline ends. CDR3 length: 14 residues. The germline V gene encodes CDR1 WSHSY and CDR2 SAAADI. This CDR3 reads CASSDRRNQETQYF. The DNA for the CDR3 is TGCGCCAGCAGTGATAGGCGGAACCAAGAGACCCAGTACTTC.

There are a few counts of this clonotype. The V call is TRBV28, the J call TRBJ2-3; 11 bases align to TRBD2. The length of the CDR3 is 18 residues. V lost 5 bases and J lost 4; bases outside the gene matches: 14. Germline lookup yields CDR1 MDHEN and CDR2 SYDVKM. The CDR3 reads CASSPGTSGPFSADTQYF. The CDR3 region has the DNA TGTGCCAGCAGTCCCGGGACTAGCGGTCCTTTTAGCGCAGATACGCAGTATTTT.

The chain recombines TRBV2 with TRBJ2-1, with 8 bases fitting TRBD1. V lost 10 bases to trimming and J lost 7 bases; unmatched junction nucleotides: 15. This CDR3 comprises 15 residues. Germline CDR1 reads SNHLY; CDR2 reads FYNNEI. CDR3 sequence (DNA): TGTGCCACCCAATCCGGGACAGGATCGTATAATGAGCAGTTCTTC. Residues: CATQSGTGSYNEQFF.

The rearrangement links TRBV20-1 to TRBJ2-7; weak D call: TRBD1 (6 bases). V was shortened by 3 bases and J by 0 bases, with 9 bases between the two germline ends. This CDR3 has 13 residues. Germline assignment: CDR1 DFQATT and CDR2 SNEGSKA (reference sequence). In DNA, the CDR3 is TGCAGTGCTAGGACAGGCTACTCCTACGAGCAGTACTTC. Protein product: CSARTGYSYEQYF.

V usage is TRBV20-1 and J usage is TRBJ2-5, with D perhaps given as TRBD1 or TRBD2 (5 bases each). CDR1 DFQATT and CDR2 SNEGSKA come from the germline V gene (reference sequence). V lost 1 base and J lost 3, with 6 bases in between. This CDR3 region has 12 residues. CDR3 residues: CSARGGEETQYF. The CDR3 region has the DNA TGCAGTGCTAGAGGAGGGGAAGAGACCCAGTACTTC.

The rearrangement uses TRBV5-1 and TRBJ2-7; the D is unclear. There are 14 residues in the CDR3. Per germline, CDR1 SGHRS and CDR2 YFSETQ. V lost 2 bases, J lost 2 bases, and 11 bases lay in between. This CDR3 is CASSLRQSPYEQYF. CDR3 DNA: TGCGCCAGCAGCTTACGGCAGTCCCCCTACGAGCAGTACTTC.

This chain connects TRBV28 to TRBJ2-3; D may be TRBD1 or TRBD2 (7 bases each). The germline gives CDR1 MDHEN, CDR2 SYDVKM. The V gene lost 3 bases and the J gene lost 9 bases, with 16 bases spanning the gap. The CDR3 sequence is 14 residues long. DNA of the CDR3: TGTGCCAGCAGTTTGGGAGGGGGCTTGGTGACGCAGTATTTT. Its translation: CASSLGGGLVTQYF.

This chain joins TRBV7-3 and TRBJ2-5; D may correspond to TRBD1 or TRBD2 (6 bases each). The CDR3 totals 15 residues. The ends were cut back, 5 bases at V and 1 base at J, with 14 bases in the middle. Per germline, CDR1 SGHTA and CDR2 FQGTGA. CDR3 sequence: CASSPLGGLQETQYF. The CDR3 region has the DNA TGTGCCAGCAGCCCATTGGGGGGCCTCCAAGAGACCCAGTACTTC.

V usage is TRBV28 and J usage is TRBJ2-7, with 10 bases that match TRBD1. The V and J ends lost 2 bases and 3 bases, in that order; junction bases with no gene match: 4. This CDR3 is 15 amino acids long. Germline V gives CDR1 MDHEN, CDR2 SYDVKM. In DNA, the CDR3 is TGTGCCAGCAGTTTAGCCGGACAGGGGGACTACGAGCAGTACTTC. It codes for CASSLAGQGDYEQYF.